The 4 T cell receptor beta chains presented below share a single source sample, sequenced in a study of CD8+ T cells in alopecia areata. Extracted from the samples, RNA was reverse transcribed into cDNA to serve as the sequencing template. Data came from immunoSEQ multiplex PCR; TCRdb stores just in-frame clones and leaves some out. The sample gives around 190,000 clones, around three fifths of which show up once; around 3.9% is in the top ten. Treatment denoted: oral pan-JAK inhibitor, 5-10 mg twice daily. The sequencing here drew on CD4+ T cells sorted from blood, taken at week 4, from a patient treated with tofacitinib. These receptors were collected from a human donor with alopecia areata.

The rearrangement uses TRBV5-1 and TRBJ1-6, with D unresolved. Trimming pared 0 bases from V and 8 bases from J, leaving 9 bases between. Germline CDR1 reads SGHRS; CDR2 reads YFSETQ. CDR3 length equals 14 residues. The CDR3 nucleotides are TGCGCCAGCAGCTTGGCGGTAGGTGATTCACCCCTCCACTTT. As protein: CASSLAVGDSPLHF.

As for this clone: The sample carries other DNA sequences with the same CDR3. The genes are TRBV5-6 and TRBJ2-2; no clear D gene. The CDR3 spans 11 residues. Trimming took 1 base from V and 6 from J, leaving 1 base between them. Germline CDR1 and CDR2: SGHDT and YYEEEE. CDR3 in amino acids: CASSLSGELFF. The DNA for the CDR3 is TGTGCCAGCAGCTTGTCCGGGGAGCTGTTTTTT.

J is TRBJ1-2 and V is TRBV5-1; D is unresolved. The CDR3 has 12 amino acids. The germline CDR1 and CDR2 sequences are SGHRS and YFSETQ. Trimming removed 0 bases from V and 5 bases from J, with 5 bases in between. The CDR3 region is CASSLDQYGYTF. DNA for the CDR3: TGCGCCAGCAGCTTGGATCAGTATGGCTACACCTTC.

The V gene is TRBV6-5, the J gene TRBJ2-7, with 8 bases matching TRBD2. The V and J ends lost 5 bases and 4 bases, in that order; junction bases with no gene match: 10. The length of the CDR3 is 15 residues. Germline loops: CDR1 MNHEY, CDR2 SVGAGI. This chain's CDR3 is CASSPLGRGEYEQYF. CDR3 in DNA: TGTGCCAGCAGTCCCCTCGGGCGGGGGGAGTACGAGCAGTACTTC.